Sequencing of this T cell receptor (beta chain) was carried out in a study of blood T cells in healthy people across ages. Study-level findings and limits: Per million T cells, TCR beta diversity dropped roughly linearly as age increased.

J gave up 3 bases and V 4 bases, and 6 bases lay outside the gene matches. This CDR3 has 14 amino acids. Germline V gives CDR1 DFQATT, CDR2 SNEGSKA (reference sequence). A J-beta primer mix and a sample-barcoded 5' primer were used in a second PCR of roughly 6 to 11 cycles. TCRdb re-called the 5' RACE reads through MiXCR, storing one row per CDR3 protein. Of some 760,000 distinct CDR3 sequences listed, more than 20% are singletons. Per sample, at least 5.5 micrograms of total RNA were extracted. In the case of this clonotype: Antigen unknown.

These data were also filed under a second study, of T cells of mothers and their children.

The sample taken for sequencing was blood. The rearrangement links TRBV20-1 to TRBJ1-2; 9 nucleotides line up with TRBD1. This receptor was obtained from a boy younger than 18 in good health. The CDR3 sequence is CSATPGQGHYGYTF. CDR3 DNA: TGCAGTGCTACGCCGGGACAGGGCCACTATGGCTACACCTTC.